The subject of this entry is one T cell receptor (beta chain). The data are from a study of blood T cells in healthy people across ages. Peripheral blood from each donor was collected in a volume of 9.5 to 10 milliliters. Using a J-beta primer mix together with a sample-barcoded 5' primer, a second PCR was run for roughly 6 to 11 cycles. Tagging of each cDNA molecule was performed by a template-switch adaptor with 12 random nucleotides. TCRdb called the 5' RACE reads again in MiXCR, with one record for every CDR3 protein. This table holds 780,000 or so distinct CDR3 sequences, less than 70% found once. Germline values: CDR1 DFQATT, CDR2 SNEGSKA (reference sequence). This CDR3 contains 13 residues.

This receptor was identified in a man older than 75 in good health. Sequenced input: blood. This chain joins TRBV20-1 and TRBJ1-1, with D maybe TRBD1 (5 bases). This CDR3 reads CEKRDPRNTEAFF. Here the CDR3 DNA reads TGCGAGAAGAGGGACCCTCGGAACACTGAAGCTTTCTTT.